This TCR beta chain was captured by sequencing in a study of blood T cells in healthy people across ages. Overall study findings and caveats: Per million T cells, TCR beta diversity dropped roughly linearly as age increased.

Primers used in a second PCR of about 7 to 12 cycles were a sample-barcoded 5' primer and a J-beta primer mix. A single record per CDR3 protein comes from TCRdb applying MiXCR to the 5' RACE reads. The table includes roughly 830,000 distinct CDR3 sequences, less than 80% detected once. Comment on this clonotype: The target antigen is unknown.

The CDR3 covers 16 residues. V lost 1 base to trimming and J lost 0 bases, with 10 bases between them. The V gene's germline CDR1 is SGHAT and CDR2 FQNNGV. Sequenced input: blood. The genes are TRBV11-2 and TRBJ1-3; D not certain. The source of this sequence is a man under 40 in good health. This CDR3 reads CASSLVPHTSGNTIYF. CDR3 coding DNA: TGTGCCAGCAGCTTAGTACCGCACACCTCTGGAAACACCATATATTTT.